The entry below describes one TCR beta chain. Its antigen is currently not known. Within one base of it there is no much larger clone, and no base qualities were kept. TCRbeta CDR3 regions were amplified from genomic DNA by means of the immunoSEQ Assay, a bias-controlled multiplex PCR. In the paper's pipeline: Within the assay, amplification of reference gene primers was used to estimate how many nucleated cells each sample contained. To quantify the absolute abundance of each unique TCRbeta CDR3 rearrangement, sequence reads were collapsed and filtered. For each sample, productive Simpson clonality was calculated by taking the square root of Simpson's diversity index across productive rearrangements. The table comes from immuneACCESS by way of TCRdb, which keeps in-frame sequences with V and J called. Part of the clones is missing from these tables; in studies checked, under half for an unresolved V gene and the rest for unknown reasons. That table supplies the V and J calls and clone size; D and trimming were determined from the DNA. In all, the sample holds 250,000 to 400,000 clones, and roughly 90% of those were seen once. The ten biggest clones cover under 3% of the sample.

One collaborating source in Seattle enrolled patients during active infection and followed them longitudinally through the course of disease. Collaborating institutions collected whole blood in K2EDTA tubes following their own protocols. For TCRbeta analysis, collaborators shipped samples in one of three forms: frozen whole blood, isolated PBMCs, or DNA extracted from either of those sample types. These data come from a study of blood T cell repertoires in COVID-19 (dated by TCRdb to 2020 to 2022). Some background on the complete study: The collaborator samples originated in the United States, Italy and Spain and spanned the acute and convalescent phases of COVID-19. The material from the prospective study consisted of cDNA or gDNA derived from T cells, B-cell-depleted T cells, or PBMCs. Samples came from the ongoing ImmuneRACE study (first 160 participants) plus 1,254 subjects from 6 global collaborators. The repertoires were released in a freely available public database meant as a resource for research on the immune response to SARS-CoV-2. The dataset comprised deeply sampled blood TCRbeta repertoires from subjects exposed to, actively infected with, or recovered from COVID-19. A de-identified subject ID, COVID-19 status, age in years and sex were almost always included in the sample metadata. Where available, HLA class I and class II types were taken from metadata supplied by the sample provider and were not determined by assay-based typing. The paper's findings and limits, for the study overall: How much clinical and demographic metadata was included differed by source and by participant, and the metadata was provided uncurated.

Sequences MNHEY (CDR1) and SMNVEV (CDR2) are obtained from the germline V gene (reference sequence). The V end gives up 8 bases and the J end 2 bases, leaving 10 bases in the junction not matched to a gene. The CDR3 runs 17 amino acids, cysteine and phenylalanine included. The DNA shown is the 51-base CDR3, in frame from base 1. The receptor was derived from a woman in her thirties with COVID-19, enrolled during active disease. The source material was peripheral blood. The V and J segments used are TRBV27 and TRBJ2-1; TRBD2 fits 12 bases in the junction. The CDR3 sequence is CASRRASGRVPYNEQFF. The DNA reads TGTGCCAGCCGGCGGGCTAGCGGGAGGGTCCCCTACAATGAGCAGTTCTTC.